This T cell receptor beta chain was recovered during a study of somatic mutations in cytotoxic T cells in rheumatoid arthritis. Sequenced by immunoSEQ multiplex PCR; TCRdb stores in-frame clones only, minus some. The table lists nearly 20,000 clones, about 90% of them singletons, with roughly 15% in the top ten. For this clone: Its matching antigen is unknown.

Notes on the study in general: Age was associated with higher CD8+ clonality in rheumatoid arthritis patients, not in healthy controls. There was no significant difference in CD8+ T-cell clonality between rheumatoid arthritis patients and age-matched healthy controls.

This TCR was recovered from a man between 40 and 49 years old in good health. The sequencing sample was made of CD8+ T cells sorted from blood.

CDR3 in DNA: TGTGCAAGTCGCTTAGATTCCCATGATGTCTATGGCTACACCTTC. Its translation: CASRLDSHDVYGYTF. V and J are TRBV12-2 and TRBJ1-2. TRBV12-2 is a pseudogene. This CDR3 is built from 15 residues.